This TCR beta chain originates from a study of T-cell reconstitution after alpha-beta-depleted transplantation in children. Study observations and caveats: The origin of alpha-beta T cells about two months after transplant was reportedly several hundred expanded graft clones. Surviving recipient T cells and intrathymic progenitors accounted for some patients' high TCRbeta diversity at day 60. A year post-transplant, T-cell counts and diversity derived mostly from newly produced T cells.

Unmatched junction bases numbered 10, after V lost 3 bases and J lost 9 bases. Germline CDR1 reads KGHDR; CDR2 reads SFDVKD. The CDR3 contains 17 residues. TCRbeta library preparation incorporated unique molecular identifiers. TCRdb reanalysed the PCR reads using MiXCR and keeps one entry per CDR3 protein. Of some 840,000 distinct CDR3 sequences in the sample, roughly 15% were seen once. This clonotype was observed a handful of times. The antigen is not known. This sample comprised PBMCs, mostly from graft donor cells, obtained 360 days after TCRalphabeta/CD19-depleted stem cell transplant. The sequence was obtained from a male patient under 18 who had a stem cell transplant for acute lymphoblastic leukemia, so the T cells may come from the graft donor. V gene TRBV24-1 combines with J gene TRBJ2-1; 13 nucleotides agree with TRBD2. As DNA, the CDR3 is TGTGCCACCAGTGATCGCCCCCGGACTAGCGGGAGAACTGAGCAGTTCTTC. This gives the protein CATSDRPRTSGRTEQFF.